This T cell receptor beta chain was retrieved from a study of blood T cell repertoires in COVID-19. At the level of the study: Collection of acute and convalescent COVID-19 samples took place in the United States, Italy and Spain. Sample material is recorded as cDNA or gDNA derived from T cells, B-cell-depleted T cells, or PBMCs.

Original handling: Amplified reference gene primers provided the basis for estimating nucleated cell counts. Sequencing was performed with immunoSEQ multiplex PCR; in TCRdb, only in-frame clones are kept and a portion is missing. That table furnishes V, J and clone size, whereas the DNA furnished D and trimming. The sample lists approximately 92,000 clones; around 76% were seen once. Trimming cost V 4 bases and J 8 bases; bases outside gene matches: 6. The CDR3 has 15 residues. CDR1 is MDHEN and CDR2 is SYDVKM in the germline V gene. The TCR comes from a man older than 75 with acute or convalescent COVID-19. V gene TRBV28 combines with J gene TRBJ2-1; 12 bases are shared with TRBD2. Source material: peripheral blood. The CDR3 DNA reads TGTGCCAGCAGTTCGAGACTAGCGGGAGCCCATGAGCAGTTCTTC. Translating it yields CASSSRLAGAHEQFF.